This TCR beta chain was documented in a study of molecular identifiers for immune sequencing clone quantification. As to this clonotype: Its antigen remains unidentified.

Study results and limitations: Sizes of highly expanded clones could be underestimated through identical TCRs sharing a barcode.

TCR libraries were built in bulk with a published protocol and specific TCR primers. A single record per CDR3 protein comes from TCRdb applying MiXCR to the PCR reads. This table has under 600,000 distinct CDR3 sequences, roughly 24% appearing once. Germline CDR1 SQVTM, CDR2 ANQGSEA. Trimming cost V 4 bases and J 4 bases, with 14 bases left between them. The CDR3 runs to 13 residues. The clonotype comes from a human donor in good health. Some libraries in this study had Jurkat cell RNA spiked in. The V and J genes are TRBV29-1 and TRBJ2-7; perhaps TRBD2 as D (5 bases). The specimen sequenced was naive CD8+ T cells from blood, with Jurkat cell RNA spiked in. Documented subset: FACS-sorted CD8+CD4-CCR7+CD45RA+ naive T cells. Written as DNA, the CDR3 is TGCAGCGTTGTCTCGGGGTCACGGTACGAGCAGTACTTC. This encodes CSVVSGSRYEQYF.